This entry lists 29 T cell receptor beta chains sequenced from one sample in a study of OX40 agonist ivuxolimab in advanced cancers. The repertoire was sequenced with immunoSEQ multiplex PCR; TCRdb's copy has only in-frame clones and lacks some. The repertoire consists of 27,000 or so clones, with 70% to 90% occurring once and the leading ten covering 35% to 50%. The source material was CD4+ or CD8+ T cells sorted from blood, sampled in a trial of the OX40 agonist ivuxolimab. The receptors derive from an adult with an advanced solid tumor such as melanoma, head and neck, liver or kidney cancer.

The V and J genes are TRBV28 and TRBJ2-7; D is perhaps TRBD2 (7 bases). The germline CDR1 and CDR2 sequences are MDHEN and SYDVKM. Between the trimmed V and J ends, which lost 8 bases and 2 bases, there was a span of 13 bases. CDR3 size: 13 residues. CDR3 in DNA: TGTGCCAGCCAGGGGCGGGGGCCCTACGAGCAGTACTTC. It yields the protein CASQGRGPYEQYF.

This chain uses TRBV19 with TRBJ2-5; 9 bases are shared with TRBD2. V gave up 1 base and J gave up 5 bases; unmatched junction bases: 5. The CDR3 runs 15 residues. The V gene's germline CDR1 is LNHDA and CDR2 SQIVND (reference sequence). The CDR3 loop reads CASSIGLGLAETQYF. DNA for the CDR3: TGTGCCAGTAGTATAGGGCTGGGACTAGCCGAGACCCAGTACTTC.

V gene TRBV7-8 combines with J gene TRBJ1-1; perhaps TRBD1 as D (5 bases). The V and J ends lost 0 bases and 3 bases respectively, with 14 bases between them. This CDR3 comprises 16 residues. Germline CDR1 SGHVS, CDR2 FQNEAQ. CDR3 DNA sequence: TGTGCCAGCAGCTTAGCGTTTGGAGGGGATCACACTGAAGCTTTCTTT. It codes for CASSLAFGGDHTEAFF. Filled out from reference TRBV7-8 and TRBJ1-1, the complete variable domain reads GAGVSQSPRYKVAKRGQDVALRCDPISGHVSLFWYQQALGQGPEFLTYFQNEAQLDKSGLPSDRFFAERPEGSVSTLKIQRTQQEDSAVYLCASSLAFGGDHTEAFFGQGTRLTVV.

The V call is TRBV7-8, the J call TRBJ2-1; D is unresolved. From germline, CDR1 is SGHVS and CDR2 FQNEAQ. The length of the CDR3 is 16 residues. V lost 0 bases and J lost 0, with 9 bases in between. The CDR3 coding sequence is TGTGCCAGCAGCTTAGCGTTTGACACCTCCTACAATGAGCAGTTCTTC. Translating it yields CASSLAFDTSYNEQFF.

This clone was detected only once. J is TRBJ2-7 and V is TRBV7-6; 7 bases agree with TRBD1. The V gene's germline CDR1 is SGHVS and CDR2 FNYEAQ. After removal of 4 bases from V and 6 bases from J, the junction contained 15 bases not matched to a gene. This CDR3 spans 16 amino acids. CDR3 region: CASSSSDPRQGGEQYF. Written as DNA, the CDR3 is TGTGCCAGCAGCTCCTCAGATCCTCGACAGGGCGGCGAGCAGTACTTC.

V is TRBV6-1 and J is TRBJ2-7, with 9 nucleotides matching TRBD2. The J segment lost 6 bases and the V segment lost 5 bases, leaving 11 bases of the junction unmatched. Germline-derived CDR1 and CDR2 are MNHNS and SASEGT. This CDR3 spans 15 amino acids. The CDR3 DNA is TGTGCCAGCAGTTTACCGGGACTAGCCCGTCTCGAGCAGTACTTC. It is translated as CASSLPGLARLEQYF.

The chain combines TRBV30 with TRBJ2-1; D unclear. CDR1 GTSNPN and CDR2 SVGIG come from the germline V gene (reference sequence). CDR3 length equals 13 residues. Trimming took 0 bases from V and 6 from J, leaving 9 bases between them. This CDR3 is CAWSVLGFNEQFF. Written as DNA, the CDR3 is TGTGCCTGGAGTGTCCTGGGCTTCAATGAGCAGTTCTTC.

This chain connects TRBV19 to TRBJ2-1, with a possible D match to TRBD2 (6 bases). Trimming left V 5 bases short and J 4 bases short, with 12 bases between. The CDR3 has 14 residues. CDR1 LNHDA and CDR2 SQIVND come from the germline V gene (reference sequence). CDR3 residues: CASSPGLRYNEQFF. In DNA, the CDR3 is TGTGCCAGTAGTCCGGGACTGCGTTACAATGAGCAGTTCTTC.

This chain joins TRBV9 and TRBJ1-4; 7 bases align to TRBD1. V dropped 0 bases and J dropped 8; count of bases not matched to a gene: 7. Germline V CDR1 and CDR2: SGDLS, YYNGEE. The CDR3 covers 15 residues. CDR3 DNA sequence: TGTGCCAGCAGCGTAGAGGGGGCGAGGATGGAAAAACTGTTTTTT. Amino acids: CASSVEGARMEKLFF.

Only one count was recorded for this clone. The V and J genes are TRBV29-1 and TRBJ2-5; TRBD2 agrees at 12 bases. CDR1 is SQVTM and CDR2 is ANQGSEA in the germline V gene. The CDR3 totals 15 residues. DNA of the CDR3: TGCACCCAACCCAGACTAGCGGGAGATCGAGAGACCCAGTACTTC. It encodes CTQPRLAGDRETQYF.

Judged by abundance, this clone is medium-sized. V and J are TRBV21-1 and TRBJ1-6; the table's D gene call, TRBD1, was not cross checked with the DNA. TRBV21-1 is marked as a pseudogene. CDR3 size: 14 residues. The CDR3 sequence: CASNLDRCNSPLHF. The CDR3 DNA reads as TGTGCCAGCAACCTCGACAGGTGTAATTCACCCCTCCACTTT.

The CDR3 nucleotides are TGTGCCAGCTCACCGACAGGGGAGGAAGGTAGCTACACCTTC. Translating it yields CASSPTGEEGSYTF. V gene TRBV18 combines with J gene TRBJ1-2; TRBD1 matches at 8 bases. V gave up 3 bases and J gave up 9 bases; unmatched junction bases: 9. This CDR3 comprises 14 residues. CDR1 is KGHSH, CDR2 LQKENI, per germline.

This sequence joins TRBV4-2 and TRBJ2-7; TRBD2 agrees at 11 bases. Germline assignment: CDR1 LGHNA and CDR2 YNFKEQ. The CDR3 contains 15 residues. V trimming: 3 bases; J trimming: 3 bases; junction bases outside the gene matches: 4. The CDR3 coding sequence is TGTGCCAGCAGCCAGGTACTAGCGGGAGTCTACGAGCAGTACTTC. Encoded protein: CASSQVLAGVYEQYF.

The chain has TRBV4-2 and TRBJ2-1; TRBD2 matches 11 bases. Looked up from germline, CDR1 is LGHNA and CDR2 is YNFKEQ. V dropped 4 bases and J dropped 7; count of bases not matched to a gene: 12. The CDR3 has 17 residues. The CDR3 protein is CASSPGVAGGPWNEQFF. The CDR3 coding sequence is TGTGCCAGCAGCCCGGGCGTAGCGGGAGGGCCTTGGAATGAGCAGTTCTTC.

The J gene is TRBJ1-6, the V gene TRBV15; tentatively, D is TRBD1 (6 bases). There are 15 residues in the CDR3. Germline CDR1 LNHNV, CDR2 YYDKDF (reference sequence). Trimming took 6 bases from V and 7 from J, leaving 16 bases between them. Written as DNA, the CDR3 is TGTGCCACCAGAGCCCGTAGACAGGAGAATTCACCCCTCCACTTT. Translation: CATRARRQENSPLHF.

The chain joins TRBV6-1 to TRBJ2-7; unclear D gene. Trimming stripped 1 base from V and 2 bases from J, with 3 bases between. The CDR3 runs 12 residues. Germline CDR1 reads MNHNS; CDR2 reads SASEGT. CDR3 amino acids: CASSEGTYEQYF. The CDR3 coding sequence is TGTGCCAGCAGTGAAGGGACCTACGAGCAGTACTTC.

The J gene is TRBJ1-2, the V gene TRBV30; D gene ambiguous. Trimming took off 0 bases at V and 4 bases at J, with 18 bases between the two ends. Germline V gene lookup returns CDR1 GTSNPN and CDR2 SVGIG (reference sequence). There are 16 residues in the CDR3. Here the CDR3 reads CAWSVLERWFPYGYTF. The CDR3 DNA sequence: TGTGCCTGGAGTGTACTTGAAAGGTGGTTCCCCTATGGCTACACCTTC.

The chain joins TRBV19 to TRBJ2-7; 7 bases fit TRBD2. The germline CDR1 and CDR2 sequences are LNHDA and SQIVND (reference sequence). V trimming: 7 bases; J trimming: 5 bases; junction bases outside the gene matches: 8. The CDR3 totals 13 residues. CDR3 region: CASKGGSDNEQYF. CDR3 DNA sequence: TGTGCCAGTAAGGGCGGGAGCGACAACGAGCAGTACTTC.

This chain connects TRBV5-1 to TRBJ2-7, with 10 bases identical to TRBD2. The CDR3 extends over 15 amino acids. The germline gives CDR1 SGHRS, CDR2 YFSETQ. V was pared by 4 bases and J by 4 bases, with 8 bases of the junction left unmatched. As DNA, the CDR3 is TGCGCCAGCAGCCTAGCGGGGGCCTCTCCTTACGAGCAGTACTTC. Translation: CASSLAGASPYEQYF.

CDR3 DNA sequence: TGTGCCAGCAGTTCCCTCCGGGACAGGCTGGCGGATACGCAGTATTTT. Protein sequence: CASSSLRDRLADTQYF. The V gene is TRBV28, the J gene TRBJ2-3, with 8 bases identical to TRBD1. Germline V gives CDR1 MDHEN, CDR2 SYDVKM. The CDR3 is 16 amino acids. Losses at the gene ends were 4 bases for V and 6 bases for J; bases not matched to a gene: 12.

This chain links TRBV7-9 with TRBJ2-4, with D possibly TRBD1 on 5 matching bases. Trimming removed 5 bases at V and 0 bases at J, with 17 bases between. CDR1 and CDR2 from the germline V gene are SEHNR and FQNEAQ (reference sequence). CDR3 length: 17 amino acids. The chain's CDR3 is CASSPPPTVLAKNIQYF. Here the CDR3 DNA reads TGTGCCAGCAGCCCACCCCCGACAGTCCTAGCCAAAAACATTCAGTACTTC.

V gene TRBV18 combines with J gene TRBJ2-7; D unclear. The CDR3 runs 12 residues. V was pared by 5 bases and J by 2 bases, with 7 bases between. The germline gives CDR1 KGHSH, CDR2 LQKENI. In nucleotides, the CDR3 is TGTGCCAGCTCAGAGGCTACCTACGAGCAGTACTTC. Its translation: CASSEATYEQYF.

This clone was recorded once. The chain has TRBV30 and TRBJ1-1, with D possibly being TRBD1 (5 bases). Trimming removed 2 bases from V and 5 bases from J, with 9 bases in between. The CDR3 is 12 residues long. The germline V gene encodes CDR1 GTSNPN and CDR2 SVGIG (reference sequence). The CDR3 DNA reads as TGTGCCTGGAGTTTGGGGGAAACTGAAGCTTTCTTT. This sequence encodes CAWSLGETEAFF.

This chain connects TRBV25-1 to TRBJ2-5; D is undetermined. Trimming shortened V by 7 bases and J by 4 bases, and 13 bases separated the two germline ends. This CDR3 spans 13 amino acids. CDR1 MGHDK and CDR2 SYGVNS come from the germline V gene. DNA of the CDR3: TGTGCCAGCACCGAGGCCCGTCGAGAGACCCAGTACTTC. This sequence encodes CASTEARRETQYF.

This sequence joins TRBV5-4 and TRBJ2-3, with TRBD2 identical over 11 bases. The CDR3 covers 15 residues. The germline gives CDR1 SGHNT, CDR2 YYREEE (reference sequence). J was trimmed by 0 bases and V by 4 bases; bases with no gene match: 1. CDR3 residues: CASSLAGGSTDTQYF. CDR3 nucleotide sequence: TGTGCCAGCAGCCTAGCGGGAGGCAGCACAGATACGCAGTATTTT.

This clone was seen a handful of times. The CDR3 sequence is CASRDSSSYNEQFF. CDR3 DNA sequence: TGTGCCAGCAGGGACAGTAGCTCCTACAATGAGCAGTTCTTC. The chain links TRBV11-1 to TRBJ2-1, with a tentative D call TRBD1 (6 bases). This CDR3 is built from 14 residues. The V gene lost 6 bases and the J gene lost 0 bases, with 9 bases spanning the gap. CDR1 SGHAT and CDR2 FQDESV come from the germline V gene (reference sequence).

This rearrangement joins TRBV19 to TRBJ2-5; D is perhaps TRBD1 (6 bases). CDR1 is LNHDA, CDR2 SQIVND, per germline (reference sequence). With 4 bases removed from V and 1 base from J, the gap between germline ends came to 10 bases. The CDR3 runs to 14 residues. The CDR3, as DNA: TGTGCCAGTAGTAAACTAGGGGGCCAAGAGACCCAGTACTTC. Translation gives CASSKLGGQETQYF.

The chain is built from TRBV12-5 and TRBJ2-1, with TRBD2 as a possible D gene (7 bases). Germline assignment: CDR1 LGHNT and CDR2 FRNRAP. The CDR3 consists of 15 residues. The V gene lost 3 bases and the J gene lost 2 bases, with 11 bases spanning the gap. CDR3 protein: CASGFGGGTYNEQFF. For the CDR3, the DNA is TGTGCTAGTGGTTTTGGCGGGGGCACCTACAATGAGCAGTTCTTC. The full variable domain, rest sourced from reference TRBV12-5 and TRBJ2-1, is DARVTQTPRHKVTEMGQEVTMRCQPILGHNTVFWYRQTMMQGLELLAYFRNRAPLDDSGMPKDRFSAEMPDATLATLKIQPSEPRDSAVYFCASGFGGGTYNEQFFGPGTRLTVL.

The chain joins TRBV11-2 to TRBJ2-5, with a tentative D call TRBD2 (5 bases). V lost 4 bases and J lost 2, with 20 bases in between. The CDR3 runs to 17 residues. Looked up from germline, CDR1 is SGHAT and CDR2 is FQNNGV. Here the CDR3 DNA reads TGTGCCAGCAGCTCCTTTAACAGCGGCGGCGGGCAAGAGACCCAGTACTTC. Residues: CASSSFNSGGGQETQYF. Full variable domain (outside the CDR3, taken from reference TRBV11-2 and TRBJ2-5): EAGVAQSPRYKIIEKRQSVAFWCNPISGHATLYWYQQILGQGPKLLIQFQNNGVVDDSQLPKDRFSAERLKGVDSTLKIQPAKLEDSAVYLCASSSFNSGGGQETQYFGPGTRLLVL.